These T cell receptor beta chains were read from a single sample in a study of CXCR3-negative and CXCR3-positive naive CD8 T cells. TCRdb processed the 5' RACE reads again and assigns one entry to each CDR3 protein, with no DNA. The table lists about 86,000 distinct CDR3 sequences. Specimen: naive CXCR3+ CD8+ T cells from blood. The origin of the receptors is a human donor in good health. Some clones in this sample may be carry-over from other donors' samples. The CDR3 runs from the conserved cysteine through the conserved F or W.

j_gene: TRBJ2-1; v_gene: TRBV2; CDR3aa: CASRGSGSNEQFF
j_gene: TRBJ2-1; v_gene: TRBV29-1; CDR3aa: CSVGTGYDHNEQFF
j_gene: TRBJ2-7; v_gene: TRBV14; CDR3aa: CASSQVETSYEQYF
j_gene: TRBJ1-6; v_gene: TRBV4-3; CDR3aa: CASSQATTGNNSPLHF
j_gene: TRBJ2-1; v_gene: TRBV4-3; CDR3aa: CASSQDAQYNEQFF
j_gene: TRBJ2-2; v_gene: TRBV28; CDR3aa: CASSAPGQGHTGELFF
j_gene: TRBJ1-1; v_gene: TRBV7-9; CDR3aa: CASRRQEHTEVFF
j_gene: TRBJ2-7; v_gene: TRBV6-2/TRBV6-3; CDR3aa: CASTDREYEQYF
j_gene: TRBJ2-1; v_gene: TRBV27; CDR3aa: CASSFRDRGNEQFF
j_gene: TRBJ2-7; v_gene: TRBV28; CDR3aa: CASSFRGTMAREQYF
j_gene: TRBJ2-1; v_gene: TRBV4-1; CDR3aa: CASSPSPSGEPSYNEQFF
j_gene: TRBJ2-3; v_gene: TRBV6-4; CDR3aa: CASSESSGVPTDTQYF
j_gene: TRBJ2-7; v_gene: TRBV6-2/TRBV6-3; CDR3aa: CASSPQRELISEQYF
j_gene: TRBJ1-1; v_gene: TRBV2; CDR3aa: CASSEYSLNTEAFF
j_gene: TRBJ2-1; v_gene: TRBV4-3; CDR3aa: CASSQATSGILEQFF
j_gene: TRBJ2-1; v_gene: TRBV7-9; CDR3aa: CASSLFSGYLNEQFF
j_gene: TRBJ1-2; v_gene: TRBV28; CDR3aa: CASSSDRRDYGYTF
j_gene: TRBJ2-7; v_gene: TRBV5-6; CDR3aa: CASSLQEEEQYF
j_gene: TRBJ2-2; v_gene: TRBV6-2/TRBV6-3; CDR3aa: CASSYHGGDTGELFF
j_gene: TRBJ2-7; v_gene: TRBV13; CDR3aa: CASSFLDQEEQYF
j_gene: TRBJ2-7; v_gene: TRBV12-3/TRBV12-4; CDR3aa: CASRPQGTVYEQYF
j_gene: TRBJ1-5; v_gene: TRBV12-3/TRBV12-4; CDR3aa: CASSLTGLGNQPQHF
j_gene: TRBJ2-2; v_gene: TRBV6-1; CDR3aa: CASSEEWTSGTGELFF
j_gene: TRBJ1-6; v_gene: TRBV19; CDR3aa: CASSFGGSPALYSPLHF
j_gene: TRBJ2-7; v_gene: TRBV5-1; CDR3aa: CASSLDLRGTYEQYF